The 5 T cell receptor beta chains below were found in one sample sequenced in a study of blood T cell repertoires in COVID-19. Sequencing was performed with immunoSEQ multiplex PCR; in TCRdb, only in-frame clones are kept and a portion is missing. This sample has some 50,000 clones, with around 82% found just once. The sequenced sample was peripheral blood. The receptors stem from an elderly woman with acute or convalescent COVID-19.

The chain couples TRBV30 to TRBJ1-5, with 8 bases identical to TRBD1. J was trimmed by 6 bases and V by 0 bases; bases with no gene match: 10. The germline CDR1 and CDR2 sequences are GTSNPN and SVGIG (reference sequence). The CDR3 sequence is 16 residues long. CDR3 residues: CAWSVSGGRISQPQHF. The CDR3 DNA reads TGTGCCTGGAGTGTTTCAGGGGGCAGAATAAGTCAGCCCCAGCATTTT.

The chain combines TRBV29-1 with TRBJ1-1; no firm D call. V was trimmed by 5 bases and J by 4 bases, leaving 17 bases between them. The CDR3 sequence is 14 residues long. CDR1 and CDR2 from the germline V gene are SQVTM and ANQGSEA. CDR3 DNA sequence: TGCAGCGTTTTTAGATTCCTAAGTAGCACTGAAGCTTTCTTT. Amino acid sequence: CSVFRFLSSTEAFF.

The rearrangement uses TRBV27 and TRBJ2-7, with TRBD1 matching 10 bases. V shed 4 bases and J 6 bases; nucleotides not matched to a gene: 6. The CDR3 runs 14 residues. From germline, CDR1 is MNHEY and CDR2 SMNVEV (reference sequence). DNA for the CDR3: TGTGCCAGCAGTTCGTTCCGGGACAGGGGCGAGCAGTACTTC. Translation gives CASSSFRDRGEQYF.

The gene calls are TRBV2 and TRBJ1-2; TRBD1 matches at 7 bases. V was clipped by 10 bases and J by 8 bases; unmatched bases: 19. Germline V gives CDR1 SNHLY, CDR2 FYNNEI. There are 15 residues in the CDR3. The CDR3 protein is CATKIFLEGGQGYTF. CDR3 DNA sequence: TGTGCCACTAAAATTTTTCTTGAAGGGGGCCAGGGCTACACCTTC.

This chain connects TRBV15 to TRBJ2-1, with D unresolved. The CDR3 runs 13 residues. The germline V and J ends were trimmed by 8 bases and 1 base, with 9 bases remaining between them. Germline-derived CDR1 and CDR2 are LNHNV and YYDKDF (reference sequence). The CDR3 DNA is TGTGCCACCGGAGTCCAGTCCTACAATGAGCAGTTCTTC. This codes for CATGVQSYNEQFF.